These 7 T cell receptor beta chains share one sample of origin, sequenced in a study of blood T cells in healthy people across ages. Sample-barcoded 5' priming and a J-beta primer mix drove a second PCR of roughly 6 to 12 cycles. TCRdb recomputed calls from the 5' RACE reads with MiXCR, one row per CDR3 protein. The data contain roughly 1.5 million distinct CDR3 sequences, under 55% of them singletons. Sequenced material: blood. All receptors come from a woman younger than 35 in good health.

This clonotype was detected only once. V gene TRBV9 combines with J gene TRBJ1-3; D is ambiguous. The CDR3 loop spans 13 amino acids. Germline V gene lookup returns CDR1 SGDLS and CDR2 YYNGEE. Between the trimmed V and J ends, which lost 4 bases and 0 bases, there was a span of 5 bases. The CDR3, as DNA: TGTGCCAGCAGCCCCGTCTCTGGAAACACCATATATTTT. Residues: CASSPVSGNTIYF.

This clonotype was counted once. The chain employs TRBV7-8 and TRBJ2-1; 7 bases match TRBD2. The CDR3 consists of 15 residues. V was clipped by 5 bases and J by 7 bases; unmatched bases: 11. CDR1 is SGHVS, CDR2 FQNEAQ, per germline. The CDR3 DNA is TGTGCCAGCAGCCATCTTAGCGGGTCGGGGAATGAGCAGTTCTTC. Residues: CASSHLSGSGNEQFF.

The V call is TRBV10-3, the J call TRBJ2-5, with D possibly being TRBD1 (5 bases). The J call may be faulty, since TRBJ2-7 better matches the DNA end. The CDR3 length is 14 residues. The germline gives CDR1 ENHRY, CDR2 SYGVKD. Here the CDR3 reads CAISDSVRGAEQYF. DNA of the CDR3: TGTGCCATCAGTGACTCCGTTAGGGGTGCCGAGCAGTACTTC.

The chain carries TRBV12-3 or TRBV12-4 and TRBJ2-7, with D hard to call. The CDR3 contains 15 residues. Trimming removed 8 bases at V and 7 bases at J, with 24 bases between. CDR3 sequence: CASGARSSSYNEQYF. Here the CDR3 DNA reads TGTGCCAGCGGAGCCCGCTCCAGCTCCTACAATGAGCAGTACTTC.

This chain joins TRBV5-1 and TRBJ2-5; the match to TRBD2 covers 14 bases. CDR1 and CDR2 (germline): SGHRS, YFSETQ. This CDR3 comprises 18 residues. The V and J ends lost 0 bases and 11 bases, in that order; junction bases with no gene match: 15. The CDR3 DNA follows: TGCGCCAGCAGCTTGGAGCAGGGAGGGACTAGCGGGAGCAATGAGCAGTACTTC. This codes for CASSLEQGGTSGSNEQYF. The entire variable domain, with the rest obtained from reference TRBV5-1 and TRBJ2-5, is as follows: KAGVTQTPRYLIKTRGQQVTLSCSPISGHRSVSWYQQTPGQGLQFLFEYFSETQRNKGNFPGRFSGRQFSNSRSEMNVSTLELGDSALYLCASSLEQGGTSGSNEQYFGPGTRLLVL.

The rearrangement uses TRBV25-1 and TRBJ2-5; D is perhaps TRBD2 (6 bases). V lost 4 bases and J 5 bases, leaving 14 bases between the germline ends. The CDR3 extends over 14 amino acids. The germline V gene encodes CDR1 MGHDK and CDR2 SYGVNS. CDR3 region: CASSVTSRVETQYF. As DNA, the CDR3 is TGTGCCAGCAGTGTTACTAGCAGGGTGGAGACCCAGTACTTC.

The chain employs TRBV18 and TRBJ2-7, with TRBD1 matching 9 bases. The CDR3 is 15 residues long. The germline CDR1 and CDR2 sequences are KGHSH and LQKENI. J was trimmed by 3 bases and V by 4 bases; bases with no gene match: 7. This CDR3 is CASSLTTGQGYEQYF. In nucleotides, the CDR3 is TGTGCCAGCTCACTAACCACGGGACAGGGCTACGAGCAGTACTTC.